The 26 T cell receptor beta chains presented below share a single source sample, sequenced in a study of CD4 T cells in relation to SARS-CoV-2 and coronaviruses. The repertoire was sequenced with immunoSEQ multiplex PCR; TCRdb's copy has only in-frame clones and lacks some. The sample includes about 36,000 clones, over 60% of them seen just once. For these receptors, no antigen is known. Sequencing was done on a sample of memory CD4+ T cells from PBMCs, cultured in vitro. These receptors came from an adult with COVID-19.

The chain has TRBV11-2 and TRBJ2-5; either TRBD1 or TRBD2 may supply D (5 bases each). Germline V gene sequence: CDR1 SGHAT, CDR2 FQNNGV. Trimming cost V 0 bases and J 2 bases, with 13 bases left between them. This CDR3 has 16 amino acids. The CDR3 loop reads CASSLERFWGQETQYF. CDR3 bases: TGTGCCAGCAGCTTAGAGCGGTTTTGGGGGCAAGAGACCCAGTACTTC.

The V call is TRBV18, the J call TRBJ1-6; D gene ambiguous. The CDR3 contains 13 residues. Germline assignment: CDR1 KGHSH and CDR2 LQKENI. Trimming removed 6 bases from V and 7 bases from J, with 10 bases in between. Written as DNA, the CDR3 is TGTGCCAGCTCTCGGGGTTTGAATTCACCCCTCCACTTT. It yields the protein CASSRGLNSPLHF.

The rearrangement uses TRBV5-6 and TRBJ1-1; D perhaps matches TRBD1 (5 bases). The length of the CDR3 is 15 residues. The V and J ends lost 2 bases and 1 base respectively, with 12 bases between them. CDR1 is SGHDT, CDR2 YYEEEE, per germline. The CDR3 sequence: CASSLLGVGNTEAFF. As DNA, the CDR3 is TGTGCCAGCAGCTTACTGGGGGTAGGGAACACTGAAGCTTTCTTT.

The rearrangement uses TRBV30 and TRBJ2-3; D gene ambiguous. The CDR3 totals 12 residues. V dropped 2 bases and J dropped 5 bases, with 8 bases sitting between them. Germline CDR1 and CDR2: GTSNPN and SVGIG (reference sequence). As DNA, the CDR3 is TGTGCCTGGAGTTACACTGGAGATACGCAGTATTTT. This codes for CAWSYTGDTQYF.

This clone was seen once. This sequence joins TRBV2 and TRBJ2-5, with D possibly being TRBD2 (6 bases). Looked up from germline, CDR1 is SNHLY and CDR2 is FYNNEI. V was trimmed by 4 bases and J by 5 bases, leaving 11 bases between them. The CDR3 runs to 13 residues. The CDR3 DNA follows: TGTGCCAGCAGTGGACCGGCGGGGGAGACCCAGTACTTC. Residues: CASSGPAGETQYF. Looking up the rest from reference TRBV2 and TRBJ2-5 gives the full variable domain: EPEVTQTPSHQVTQMGQEVILRCVPISNHLYFYWYRQILGQKVEFLVSFYNNEISEKSEIFDDQFSVERPDGSNFTLKIRSTKLEDSAMYFCASSGPAGETQYFGPGTRLLVL.

The CDR3 region is CASSSGGTGGSGANVLTF. CDR3 coding DNA: TGTGCCAGCAGTTCCGGGGGGACAGGGGGCTCTGGGGCCAACGTCCTGACTTTC. V is TRBV2 and J is TRBJ2-6, with 11 bases fitting TRBD1. Germline CDR1 reads SNHLY; CDR2 reads FYNNEI. This CDR3 contains 18 residues. The trim removed 5 bases at V and 0 bases at J, leaving 6 bases unmatched.

This clone has more than one count but fewer than ten. The CDR3 is CASSSQGAESYNEQFF. DNA for the CDR3: TGTGCCAGCAGCTCCCAGGGGGCTGAGTCCTACAATGAGCAGTTCTTC. The V gene is TRBV7-9, the J gene TRBJ2-1, with TRBD1 matching 8 bases. Germline assignment: CDR1 SEHNR and CDR2 FQNEAQ (reference sequence). J gave up 1 base and V 4 bases, and 6 bases lay outside the gene matches. CDR3 length equals 16 residues.

This clone showed up just a few times. The gene calls are TRBV11-2 and TRBJ1-5; tentative D call: TRBD1 (5 bases). CDR1 SGHAT and CDR2 FQNNGV come from the germline V gene. V lost 5 bases and J 2 bases, leaving 13 bases between the germline ends. The length of the CDR3 is 15 residues. CDR3 in DNA: TGTGCCAGCAGCAGGCGGGGCGATGGCAATCAGCCCCAGCATTTT. Its translation is CASSRRGDGNQPQHF.

This chain links TRBV9 with TRBJ2-2; D is possibly TRBD2 (6 bases). The V end was cut by 0 bases, the J end by 3 bases, with 9 bases between. Germline CDR1 and CDR2: SGDLS and YYNGEE. This CDR3 spans 15 amino acids. The CDR3 region is CASSVEGTYTGELFF. The CDR3 DNA sequence: TGTGCCAGCAGCGTAGAAGGGACTTACACCGGGGAGCTGTTTTTT.

J is TRBJ2-3 and V is TRBV5-4, with D possibly being TRBD2 (5 bases). Deletions cut 0 bases from V and 6 bases from J, with 26 bases between. This CDR3 contains 19 residues. Germline V gives CDR1 SGHNT, CDR2 YYREEE (reference sequence). The CDR3 DNA follows: TGTGCCAGCAGCTTGGAGGGTCCAACGCGGGTCCCAACCCCGGATACGCAGTATTTT. The encoded protein is CASSLEGPTRVPTPDTQYF.

The chain carries TRBV2 and TRBJ1-5; tentatively, D is TRBD1 (5 bases). Trimming took 6 bases from V and 7 from J, leaving 10 bases between them. The germline gives CDR1 SNHLY, CDR2 FYNNEI. The CDR3 is made up of 12 amino acids. Here the CDR3 DNA reads TGTGCCAGCAGCAGGGAGGCCCAGCCCCAGCATTTT. Translated, it gives CASSREAQPQHF.

The chain joins TRBV10-3 to TRBJ1-4; 8 bases match TRBD1. The CDR3 totals 14 residues. Germline CDR1 and CDR2: ENHRY and SYGVKD. The ends lost 6 bases at V and 2 bases at J; junction bases unmatched: 2. The CDR3 DNA follows: TGTGCCATCAGCCGGACAGGGACTAATGAAAAACTGTTTTTT. Its protein is CAISRTGTNEKLFF.

V and J are TRBV18 and TRBJ2-1, with 9 bases fitting TRBD2. Germline V CDR1 and CDR2: KGHSH, LQKENI. The trim removed 1 base at V and 4 bases at J, leaving 11 bases unmatched. The length of the CDR3 is 18 residues. In DNA, the CDR3 is TGTGCCAGCTCACCACGACCGACTAGCGGAGCACTGTACAATGAGCAGTTCTTC. It translates to CASSPRPTSGALYNEQFF.

The V gene is TRBV4-3, the J gene TRBJ2-1; 10 bases are a match to TRBD1. J gave up 3 bases and V 3 bases, and 2 bases lay outside the gene matches. CDR3 length equals 15 residues. Per the germline V gene, CDR1 is LGHNA and CDR2 is YSLEER. The CDR3 is CASSHGTGDYNEQFF. The CDR3 region has the DNA TGCGCCAGCAGCCACGGGACAGGGGACTACAATGAGCAGTTCTTC.

This chain joins TRBV5-8 and TRBJ2-6; the match to TRBD2 covers 7 bases. Germline V gene sequence: CDR1 SGHTS, CDR2 YDEGEE. Trimming cost V 4 bases and J 0 bases; bases outside gene matches: 4. This CDR3 is 16 amino acids long. This CDR3 is CASSLGLNSGANVLTF. Written as DNA, the CDR3 is TGTGCCAGCAGCCTGGGACTAAACTCTGGGGCCAACGTCCTGACTTTC. The full variable domain, its missing parts supplied by reference TRBV5-8 and TRBJ2-6, is EAGVTQSPTHLIKTRGQQATLRCSPISGHTSVYWYQQALGLGLQFLLWYDEGEERNRGNFPPRFSGRQFPNYSSELNVNALELEDSALYLCASSLGLNSGANVLTFGAGSRLTVL.

V usage is TRBV27 and J usage is TRBJ1-1, with a tentative D call TRBD1 (6 bases). The germline V gene encodes CDR1 MNHEY and CDR2 SMNVEV (reference sequence). Trimming shortened V by 2 bases and J by 4 bases, and 17 bases separated the two germline ends. The CDR3 runs to 16 residues. The CDR3: CASSLRTLTGSTEAFF. The CDR3, as DNA: TGTGCCAGCAGTTTACGGACTTTAACAGGGAGCACTGAAGCTTTCTTT.

This chain links TRBV7-2 with TRBJ2-3, with D tentatively TRBD2 (6 bases). V was clipped by 1 base and J by 2 bases, with 13 bases between them. There are 16 residues in the CDR3. Germline loops: CDR1 SGHTA, CDR2 FQGNSA. The CDR3 bases are TGTGCCAGCAGCTTAGGGGCGGGAACGGACACAGATACGCAGTATTTT. Encoded protein: CASSLGAGTDTDTQYF.

This sequence joins TRBV7-9 and TRBJ1-4, with D perhaps matching TRBD1 (6 bases). Germline V gene sequence: CDR1 SEHNR, CDR2 FQNEAQ (reference sequence). The CDR3 has 18 residues. Trimming took 5 bases from V and 0 from J, leaving 19 bases between them. In DNA form, the CDR3 reads TGTGCCAGCAGCCCCAGGGGCCGGCGAAAGGCAACTAATGAAAAACTGTTTTTT. Its translation: CASSPRGRRKATNEKLFF. Complete variable domain (other parts from reference TRBV7-9 and TRBJ1-4): DTGVSQNPRHKITKRGQNVTFRCDPISEHNRLYWYRQTLGQGPEFLTYFQNEAQLEKSRLLSDRFSAERPKGSFSTLEIQRTEQGDSAMYLCASSPRGRRKATNEKLFFGSGTQLSVL.

This chain uses TRBV11-2 with TRBJ1-1; TRBD1 agrees at 7 bases. This CDR3 has 15 residues. In germline, CDR1 is SGHAT, CDR2 FQNNGV. V lost 3 bases, J lost 0 bases, and 4 bases stayed unmatched. The CDR3 nucleotides read TGTGCCAGCAGCTTTGGGACAGACATGAACACTGAAGCTTTCTTT. Its protein product is CASSFGTDMNTEAFF.

The chain is built from TRBV7-2 and TRBJ2-7, with D unresolved. Trimming removed 1 base from V and 7 bases from J, with 8 bases in between. CDR3 length: 12 residues. Germline CDR1 is SGHTA and CDR2 is FQGNSA. CDR3 residues: CASSLDRREQYF. DNA for the CDR3: TGTGCCAGCAGCTTAGATCGTAGGGAGCAGTACTTC.

The chain links TRBV4-2 to TRBJ1-4; D is uncertain. CDR1 and CDR2 (germline): LGHNA, YNFKEQ. V was clipped by 2 bases and J by 0 bases, with 7 bases between them. CDR3 length: 15 amino acids. In nucleotides, the CDR3 is TGTGCCAGCAGCCAACCTAGGGCAACTAATGAAAAACTGTTTTTT. This codes for CASSQPRATNEKLFF.

The rearrangement uses TRBV5-1 and TRBJ2-7; 8 nucleotides agree with TRBD1. After removal of 2 bases from V and 1 base from J, the junction contained 5 bases not matched to a gene. The CDR3 length is 15 residues. CDR1 is SGHRS, CDR2 YFSETQ, per germline. CDR3 in amino acids: CASSFGQGSSYEQYF. DNA for the CDR3: TGCGCCAGCAGCTTCGGACAGGGATCTTCCTACGAGCAGTACTTC.

V gene TRBV15 combines with J gene TRBJ1-2; D is unclear. Trimming pared 0 bases from V and 0 bases from J, leaving 17 bases between. The CDR3 length is 18 residues. Germline CDR1 is LNHNV and CDR2 is YYDKDF (reference sequence). CDR3 DNA sequence: TGTGCCACCAGCAGAGATATCTTGAACAGACGCTCTAACTATGGCTACACCTTC. Translated, it gives CATSRDILNRRSNYGYTF.

This clone is classed as large. This chain connects TRBV12-2 to TRBJ2-1; TRBD1 was called by the table and not checked on the DNA. TRBV12-2 is tagged as a pseudogene. This CDR3 comprises 15 residues. This chain's CDR3 is CASRVRGPRYNEQFF. The CDR3 region has the DNA TGTGCAAGTCGCGTTCGTGGGCCGCGTTACAATGAGCAGTTCTTC.

This chain uses TRBV28 with TRBJ2-7; D might be TRBD1 (6 bases). V was pared by 6 bases and J by 0 bases, with 15 bases between. Germline CDR1 and CDR2: MDHEN and SYDVKM. The CDR3 is made up of 15 amino acids. The CDR3, as DNA: TGTGCCAGCAGACCTCGGACAGCTAGCTCCTACGAGCAGTACTTC. Amino acids: CASRPRTASSYEQYF.

J is TRBJ1-2 and V is TRBV7-9; the D gene is possibly TRBD1 (6 bases). There are 17 residues in the CDR3. Germline V gives CDR1 SEHNR, CDR2 FQNEAQ (reference sequence). With 5 bases removed from V and 3 bases from J, the gap between germline ends came to 22 bases. CDR3 loop: CASSRIPNRDFDYGYTF. In nucleotides, the CDR3 is TGTGCCAGCAGCCGCATCCCTAACAGGGACTTTGACTATGGCTACACCTTC.